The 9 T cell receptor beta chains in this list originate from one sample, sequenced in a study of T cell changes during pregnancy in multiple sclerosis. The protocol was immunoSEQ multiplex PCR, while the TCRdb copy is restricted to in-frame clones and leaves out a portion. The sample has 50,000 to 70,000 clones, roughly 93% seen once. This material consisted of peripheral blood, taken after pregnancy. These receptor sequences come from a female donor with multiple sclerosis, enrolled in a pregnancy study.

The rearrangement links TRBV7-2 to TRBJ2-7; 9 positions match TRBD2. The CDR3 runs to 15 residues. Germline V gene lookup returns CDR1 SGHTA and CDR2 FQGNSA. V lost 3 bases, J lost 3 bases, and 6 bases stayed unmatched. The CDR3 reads CASSFAGGPFYEQYF. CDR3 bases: TGTGCCAGCAGCTTCGCGGGAGGGCCGTTCTACGAGCAGTACTTC. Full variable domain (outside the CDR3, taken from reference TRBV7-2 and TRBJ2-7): GAGVSQSPSNKVTEKGKDVELRCDPISGHTALYWYRQSLGQGLEFLIYFQGNSAPDKSGLPSDRFSAERTGGSVSTLTIQRTQQEDSAVYLCASSFAGGPFYEQYFGPGTRLTVT.

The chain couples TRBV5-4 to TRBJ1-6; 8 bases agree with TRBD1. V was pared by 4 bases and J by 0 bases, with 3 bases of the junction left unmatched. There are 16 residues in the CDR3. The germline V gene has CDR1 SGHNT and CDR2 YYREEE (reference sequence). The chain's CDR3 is CASSRDRSSYNSPLHF. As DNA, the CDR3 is TGTGCCAGCAGCAGGGACAGGAGCTCCTATAATTCACCCCTCCACTTT.

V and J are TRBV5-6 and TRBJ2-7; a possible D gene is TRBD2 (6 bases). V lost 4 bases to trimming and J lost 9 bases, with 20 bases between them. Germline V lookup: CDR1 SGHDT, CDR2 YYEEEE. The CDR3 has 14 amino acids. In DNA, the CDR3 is TGTGCCAGCAGCCGAAGACTAGGGTTAGGGGTGCAGTACTTC. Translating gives CASSRRLGLGVQYF.

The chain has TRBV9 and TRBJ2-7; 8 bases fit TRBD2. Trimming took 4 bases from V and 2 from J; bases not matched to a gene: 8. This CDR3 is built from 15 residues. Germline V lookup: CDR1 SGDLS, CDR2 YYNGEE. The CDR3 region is CASSPSGSGPYEQYF. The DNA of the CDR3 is TGTGCCAGCAGCCCAAGCGGGAGTGGGCCCTACGAGCAGTACTTC.

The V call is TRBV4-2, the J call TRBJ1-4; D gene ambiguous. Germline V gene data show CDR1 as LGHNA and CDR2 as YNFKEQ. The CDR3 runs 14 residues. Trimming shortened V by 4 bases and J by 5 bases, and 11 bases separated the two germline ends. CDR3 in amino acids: CASSPEAVNEKLFF. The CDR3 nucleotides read TGTGCCAGCAGCCCTGAGGCCGTCAATGAAAAACTGTTTTTT.

CDR3 coding DNA: TGTGCCAGCAGTTTTTTGGGACAGCAAGAGACCCAGTACTTC. Protein sequence: CASSFLGQQETQYF. The chain joins TRBV27 to TRBJ2-5, with 7 positions matching TRBD1. Germline-derived CDR1 and CDR2 are MNHEY and SMNVEV (reference sequence). The trim removed 3 bases at V and 2 bases at J, leaving 3 bases unmatched. CDR3 length: 14 amino acids.

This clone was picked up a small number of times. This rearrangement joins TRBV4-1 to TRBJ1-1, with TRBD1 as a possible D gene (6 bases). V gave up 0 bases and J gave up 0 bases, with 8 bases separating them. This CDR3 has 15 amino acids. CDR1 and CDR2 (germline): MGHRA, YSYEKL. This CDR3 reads CASSQDRTVNTEAFF. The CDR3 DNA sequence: TGCGCCAGCAGCCAAGATCGGACAGTGAACACTGAAGCTTTCTTT.

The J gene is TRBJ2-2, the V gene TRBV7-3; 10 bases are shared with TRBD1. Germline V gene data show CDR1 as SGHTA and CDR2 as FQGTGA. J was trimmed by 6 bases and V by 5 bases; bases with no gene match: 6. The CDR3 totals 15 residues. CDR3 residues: CASSATGGLAGELFF. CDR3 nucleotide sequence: TGTGCCAGCAGCGCGACAGGGGGCTTGGCCGGGGAGCTGTTTTTT. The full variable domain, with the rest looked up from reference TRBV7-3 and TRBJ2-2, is GAGVSQTPSNKVTEKGKYVELRCDPISGHTALYWYRQSLGQGPEFLIYFQGTGAADDSGLPNDRFFAVRPEGSVSTLKIQRTERGDSAVYLCASSATGGLAGELFFGEGSRLTVL.

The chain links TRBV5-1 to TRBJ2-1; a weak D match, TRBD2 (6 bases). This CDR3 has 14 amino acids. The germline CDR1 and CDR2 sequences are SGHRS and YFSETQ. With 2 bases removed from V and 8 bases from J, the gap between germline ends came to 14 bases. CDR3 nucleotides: TGCGCCAGCAGCTTTGGAGGGATTAACGATGAGCAGTTCTTC. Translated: CASSFGGINDEQFF. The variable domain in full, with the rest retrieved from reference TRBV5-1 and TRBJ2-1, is KAGVTQTPRYLIKTRGQQVTLSCSPISGHRSVSWYQQTPGQGLQFLFEYFSETQRNKGNFPGRFSGRQFSNSRSEMNVSTLELGDSALYLCASSFGGINDEQFFGPGTRLTVL.